This T cell receptor (beta chain) was sequenced in a study of T cell responses to AZD1222 COVID-19 vaccine. Study outcomes and limitations: Spike-specific TCR breadth and depth grew following two AZD1222 doses. In a largely white British group with more females than males, clonal diversity was possibly underestimated.

This CDR3 is built from 13 residues. The V and J ends lost 7 bases and 3 bases respectively, with 10 bases between them. Germline CDR1 MNHEY, CDR2 SVGAGI. Assay: immunoSEQ multiplex PCR; the TCRdb copy retains only in-frame clones and omits some. In the table there are 140,000 to 150,000 clones, 80% to 95% of which are singletons. Points on this clone: What it binds is not known.

Here the sequenced sample was peripheral blood, taken on day 0 of AZD1222 vaccination. The origin of this receptor is an adult in good health. This sequence joins TRBV6-5 and TRBJ2-1; D possibly corresponds to TRBD1 (5 bases). The CDR3 DNA reads as TGTGCCAGCAAGCAGGGCTTCTACAATGAGCAGTTCTTC. Protein product: CASKQGFYNEQFF.